The sample holds a few counts of the clone carrying this T cell receptor (beta chain). Antigen specificity is unknown. TCRdb re-analysed the reads in MiXCR, keeping a single row per CDR3 protein. The sample includes approximately 910,000 distinct CDR3 sequences, around 30% seen only once; the top ten take about 14%. The record originates from a study of T cell repertoires in cytomegalovirus infection. The overall study: Indications of both CMV infection and matching HLA type were provided by public TCR beta signatures.

The V gene lost 5 bases and the J gene lost 0 bases, with 14 bases spanning the gap. The CDR3 length is 16 residues. Germline assignment: CDR1 SEHNR and CDR2 FQNEAQ (reference sequence). General study results and limits: Ex vivo responses were dominated by HLA-C-restricted CMV-specific TCR beta clonotypes.

The input for sequencing was cultured CD8+ T cells from PBMCs, taken from culture after CMV antigen stimulation. The sequence came from a human donor in good health (CMV status not recorded). Some clones in this sample may be carry-over from other donors' samples. The V call is TRBV7-9, the J call TRBJ2-1, with D perhaps TRBD1 (6 bases). The CDR3 sequence is CASSGLQGSSYNEQFF. The DNA of the CDR3 is TGTGCCAGCAGCGGGCTGCAGGGGAGCTCCTACAATGAGCAGTTCTTC.